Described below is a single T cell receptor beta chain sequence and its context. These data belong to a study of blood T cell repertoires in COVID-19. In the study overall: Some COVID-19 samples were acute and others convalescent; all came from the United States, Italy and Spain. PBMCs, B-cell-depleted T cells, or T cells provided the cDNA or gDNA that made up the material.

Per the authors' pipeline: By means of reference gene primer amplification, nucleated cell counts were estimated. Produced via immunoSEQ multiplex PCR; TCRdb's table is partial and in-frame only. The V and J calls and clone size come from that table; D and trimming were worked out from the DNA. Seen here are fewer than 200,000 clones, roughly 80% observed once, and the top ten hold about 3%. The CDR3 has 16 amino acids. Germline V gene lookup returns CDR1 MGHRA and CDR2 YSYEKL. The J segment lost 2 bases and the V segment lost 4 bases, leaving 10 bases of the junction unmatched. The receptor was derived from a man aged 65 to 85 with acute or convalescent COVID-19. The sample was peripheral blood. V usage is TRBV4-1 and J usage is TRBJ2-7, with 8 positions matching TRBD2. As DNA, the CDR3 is TGCGCCAGCAGCCCGGTAGTAGCGGGGCGGCCCTACGAGCAGTACTTC. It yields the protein CASSPVVAGRPYEQYF.